Shown below are 25 T cell receptor beta chains from a single sample sequenced in a study of Graves' ophthalmopathy and Graves' hyperthyroidism. Using RNA transcripts, the TCR beta CDR3 regions were amplified. The workflow started with a first-round RT-PCR run with HTBI primers and then moved on to a second-round multiplex PCR. TCRdb used MiXCR to reprocess the multiplex PCR reads, holding one entry per CDR3 protein. The repertoire consists of approximately 700,000 distinct CDR3 sequences, with 35% to 50% occurring once and the leading ten covering over 2.5%. The sequenced material came from peripheral blood. The source of these receptors is an adult man with Graves' ophthalmopathy.

This clonotype was seen just once. Being one base from a much bigger clone, this may be a read error. The chain combines TRBV24-1 with TRBJ2-2, with 11 bases identical to TRBD1. The CDR3 covers 18 residues. Germline values: CDR1 KGHDR, CDR2 SFDVKD. V lost 2 bases, J lost 2 bases, and 6 bases stayed unmatched. CDR3 in amino acids: CATSDSHGTGGNTGELFF. The CDR3 DNA follows: TGTGCCACCAGTGATTCGCACGGGACAGGGGGTAACACCGGGGAGCTGTTTTTT.

The chain recombines TRBV30 with TRBJ2-7; possibly TRBD1 or TRBD2 for D (6 bases each). This CDR3 region has 14 residues. Germline loops: CDR1 GTSNPN, CDR2 SVGIG (reference sequence). V was shortened by 0 bases and J by 7 bases, with 16 bases between the two germline ends. The CDR3 bases are TGTGCCTGGAGTGTACCGGGGGCTAGAGGGGAGCAGTACTTC. Translated, it gives CAWSVPGARGEQYF.

This clonotype was seen repeatedly, ten times or more. This sequence joins TRBV24-1 and TRBJ2-5, with 11 bases fitting TRBD2. Unmatched junction bases numbered 18, after V lost 5 bases and J lost 5 bases. The germline CDR1 and CDR2 sequences are KGHDR and SFDVKD. This CDR3 spans 19 amino acids. The CDR3 coding sequence is TGTGCCACCAGTGGGGGCATAGCGGGAGGGATTGTAGGGAGCGAGACCCAGTACTTC. Translating gives CATSGGIAGGIVGSETQYF.

This clonotype has a count of ten or more. V gene TRBV2 combines with J gene TRBJ1-1; 8 positions agree with TRBD1. Per the germline V gene, CDR1 is SNHLY and CDR2 is FYNNEI. There are 14 residues in the CDR3. The J segment lost 5 bases and the V segment lost 5 bases, leaving 7 bases of the junction unmatched. CDR3 nucleotides: TGTGCCAGCAGTCGGACAGGGCCCGTAACTGAAGCTTTCTTT. Amino acids: CASSRTGPVTEAFF. Looking up the rest from reference TRBV2 and TRBJ1-1 gives the full variable domain: EPEVTQTPSHQVTQMGQEVILRCVPISNHLYFYWYRQILGQKVEFLVSFYNNEISEKSEIFDDQFSVERPDGSNFTLKIRSTKLEDSAMYFCASSRTGPVTEAFFGQGTRLTVV.

This clonotype has ten or more counts. The V gene is TRBV12-3 or TRBV12-4, the J gene TRBJ2-5; D might be TRBD1 (6 bases). The CDR3 has 13 residues. V lost 8 bases and J lost 2, with 12 bases in between. This chain's CDR3 is CASRTANQETQYF. In nucleotides, the CDR3 is TGTGCCAGCCGGACAGCGAATCAAGAGACCCAGTACTTC.

This chain uses TRBV6-1 with TRBJ1-3, with 8 positions matching TRBD1. The CDR3 runs 15 residues. The germline V gene has CDR1 MNHNS and CDR2 SASEGT. J was trimmed by 1 base and V by 6 bases; bases with no gene match: 5. The CDR3 DNA reads as TGTGCCAGCAGCAGGACAGGGACTTCTGGAAACACCATATATTTT. It yields the protein CASSRTGTSGNTIYF.

CDR3 loop: CASSWGTVSFYEQYF. The CDR3 coding sequence is TGTGCCAGCAGCTGGGGGACGGTATCTTTCTACGAGCAGTACTTC. This chain joins TRBV5-5 and TRBJ2-7; D may correspond to TRBD1 or TRBD2 (5 bases each). The V and J ends lost 3 bases and 3 bases respectively, with 16 bases between them. The CDR3 runs to 15 residues. Germline assignment: CDR1 SGHKS and CDR2 YYEKEE (reference sequence).

This sequence joins TRBV30 and TRBJ1-4; perhaps TRBD1 as D (6 bases). Germline CDR1 and CDR2: GTSNPN and SVGIG (reference sequence). This CDR3 is 13 amino acids long. The CDR3 protein is CAWHRDINEKLFF. In nucleotides, the CDR3 is TGTGCGTGGCACCGGGACATTAATGAAAAACTGTTTTTT. Filled out from reference TRBV30 and TRBJ1-4, the complete variable domain reads SQTIHQWPATLVQPVGSPLSLECTVEGTSNPNLYWYRQAAGRGLQLLFYSVGIGQISSEVPQNLSASRPQDRQFILSSKKLLLSDSGFYLCAWHRDINEKLFFGSGTQLSVL.

The chain couples TRBV6-6 to TRBJ2-7; possible D gene TRBD2, 5 bases. V shed 5 bases and J shed 0 bases, with 11 bases lying between them. Per the germline V gene, CDR1 is MNHNY and CDR2 is SVGAGI (reference sequence). CDR3 length: 14 residues. CDR3 DNA: TGTGCCAGCAGTGAAATAGGGAGCTCCTACGAGCAGTACTTC. This translates into CASSEIGSSYEQYF.

J is TRBJ2-7 and V is TRBV19; no clear D. Trimming cost V 6 bases and J 6 bases, with 12 bases left between them. This CDR3 is built from 12 residues. Germline loops: CDR1 LNHDA, CDR2 SQIVND (reference sequence). The CDR3 here is CASSGRLGEQYF. CDR3 sequence (DNA): TGTGCCAGTAGCGGACGACTCGGCGAGCAGTACTTC. The whole variable domain, filled in from reference TRBV19 and TRBJ2-7, reads DGGITQSPKYLFRKEGQNVTLSCEQNLNHDAMYWYRQDPGQGLRLIYYSQIVNDFQKGDIAEGYSVSREKKESFPLTVTSAQKNPTAFYLCASSGRLGEQYFGPGTRLTVT.

The J gene is TRBJ2-2, the V gene TRBV7-9; 7 bases are shared with TRBD2. Trimming at V came to 6 bases and at J to 1 base, leaving 2 bases not matched to a gene. CDR1 SEHNR and CDR2 FQNEAQ come from the germline V gene (reference sequence). This CDR3 comprises 14 residues. The CDR3 coding sequence is TGTGCCAGCAGAGGGACTATGAACACCGGGGAGCTGTTTTTT. Amino acid sequence: CASRGTMNTGELFF.

There are many counts of this clonotype. The rearrangement uses TRBV7-9 and TRBJ1-6; D gene uncertain. The V end lost 5 bases, the J end lost 7 bases, and 12 bases lay between the germline ends. CDR3 length: 14 amino acids. Germline V lookup: CDR1 SEHNR, CDR2 FQNEAQ (reference sequence). In DNA, the CDR3 is TGTGCCAGCAGCCCGATCGGCGGGAATTCACCCCTCCACTTT. Protein: CASSPIGGNSPLHF.

CDR3 nucleotide sequence: TGTGCCAGCAGCCAAGGAGGGCTAGCGGACTTCTCCTACGAGCAGTACTTC. This translates into CASSQGGLADFSYEQYF. This chain joins TRBV4-2 and TRBJ2-7; 7 bases align to TRBD2. CDR1 is LGHNA and CDR2 is YNFKEQ in the germline V gene. J gave up 0 bases and V 1 base, and 9 bases lay outside the gene matches. The CDR3 is 17 residues long.

This CDR3 is CASSELNNQPQHF. CDR3 sequence (DNA): TGTGCCAGCAGTGAGCTGAACAATCAGCCCCAGCATTTT. This chain joins TRBV2 and TRBJ1-5; D gene unclear. The CDR3 contains 13 residues. Germline values: CDR1 SNHLY, CDR2 FYNNEI. Trimming pared 3 bases from V and 3 bases from J, leaving 6 bases between.

This clonotype was observed many times. The CDR3 nucleotides read TGTGCCAGCAGCTCGCCGAAGCGCGAGCAGTACTTC. Amino acids: CASSSPKREQYF. This chain joins TRBV11-2 and TRBJ2-7; the D is unclear. Deletions cut 4 bases from V and 6 bases from J, with 10 bases between. This CDR3 is 12 amino acids long. Per germline, CDR1 SGHAT and CDR2 FQNNGV.

The rearrangement joins TRBV10-3 to TRBJ1-1; a possible D gene is TRBD1 (6 bases). The CDR3 spans 14 residues. Germline V lookup: CDR1 ENHRY, CDR2 SYGVKD. The V gene lost 0 bases and the J gene lost 7 bases, with 12 bases spanning the gap. CDR3 sequence: CAISESAGGNEAFF. The CDR3 DNA is TGTGCCATCAGTGAGTCAGCGGGGGGCAATGAAGCTTTCTTT.

This clonotype was observed many times. The V and J genes are TRBV7-9 and TRBJ2-7; D is undetermined. CDR1 is SEHNR and CDR2 is FQNEAQ in the germline V gene (reference sequence). V was trimmed by 5 bases and J by 6 bases, leaving 20 bases between them. CDR3 length: 15 residues. The CDR3: CASSANDNRNSEQYF. For the CDR3, the DNA is TGTGCCAGCAGCGCTAACGATAATCGGAATTCCGAGCAGTACTTC.

This sequence joins TRBV7-2 and TRBJ1-3; D unresolved. This CDR3 has 16 residues. Germline V gene data show CDR1 as SGHTA and CDR2 as FQGNSA. V was trimmed by 1 base and J by 0 bases, leaving 10 bases between them. CDR3 sequence: CASSLDQRSSGNTIYF. DNA of the CDR3: TGTGCCAGCAGCTTAGACCAACGGAGCTCTGGAAACACCATATATTTT.

A note on this clonotype: Because it lacks the conserved phenylalanine or tryptophan at the end, this CDR3 is likely a read error. The DNA is omitted, as the CDR3 cannot be located on it reliably, and the CDR3 follows TCRdb's listing. The V call is TRBV2, the J call TRBJ1-2; the table's TRBD1 call for D was not verified on the DNA. Both ends counted, the CDR3 spans 10 residues. Looked up from germline, CDR1 is SNHLY and CDR2 is FYNNEI. CDR3 loop: CASREDNREE.

The chain joins TRBV19 to TRBJ2-7, with 7 bases matching TRBD1. The V gene end was trimmed by 9 bases and the J gene end by 2 bases; junction bases not matched to a gene: 4. The CDR3 spans 12 residues. Germline CDR1 and CDR2: LNHDA and SQIVND (reference sequence). Here the CDR3 reads CARLDRPYEQYF. CDR3 nucleotide sequence: TGTGCCAGGCTGGACAGGCCCTACGAGCAGTACTTC.

This chain uses TRBV7-2 with TRBJ2-2, with D uncertain. Trimming stripped 0 bases from V and 11 bases from J, with 10 bases between. CDR3 size: 13 residues. From germline, CDR1 is SGHTA and CDR2 FQGNSA. CDR3 loop: CASSLAWPRELFF. CDR3 DNA sequence: TGTGCCAGCAGCTTAGCGTGGCCGCGCGAGCTGTTTTTT.

As for this clonotype: Since a much larger clone is just one base distant, this may be a read error. V gene TRBV7-2 combines with J gene TRBJ2-7; D is possibly TRBD1 (6 bases). This CDR3 has 15 amino acids. Germline-derived CDR1 and CDR2 are SGHTA and FQGNSA. CDR3 nucleotides: TGTGCCAGCAGCGTAACGGGTCAGGGGCCCTACGAGCAGCACTTC. Amino acid sequence: CASSVTGQGPYEQHF.

Remarks on this clonotype: A much larger clone is a single base away; this may be a read error. This sequence joins TRBV29-1 and TRBJ1-2, with 9 bases lining up with TRBD1. Per the germline V gene, CDR1 is SQVTM and CDR2 is ANQGSEA. CDR3 size: 12 residues. This CDR3 is CSGIGTGYDYTF. CDR3 DNA: TGCAGCGGCATAGGGACAGGGTATGACTACACCTTC.

This clonotype was seen repeatedly, ten times or more. The genes are TRBV10-3 and TRBJ2-7; 9 bases agree with TRBD2. V trimming: 8 bases; J trimming: 6 bases; junction bases outside the gene matches: 14. Germline V gene lookup returns CDR1 ENHRY and CDR2 SYGVKD. The CDR3 covers 15 residues. The CDR3 region has the DNA TGTGCCATCGGCAGCGGGGGGTTCTCCTTTTCCGAGCAGTACTTC. Protein product: CAIGSGGFSFSEQYF.

At least ten counts were recorded for this clonotype. The chain combines TRBV15 with TRBJ1-1; weak D call: TRBD1 (5 bases). CDR1 and CDR2 from the germline V gene are LNHNV and YYDKDF (reference sequence). CDR3 length: 16 amino acids. V lost 4 bases and J 3 bases, leaving 18 bases between the germline ends. The CDR3 nucleotides are TGTGCCACCAGCACCGGACACAATACCCGGGACACTGAAGCTTTCTTT. Protein product: CATSTGHNTRDTEAFF. The variable domain in full, with the rest retrieved from reference TRBV15 and TRBJ1-1, is DAMVIQNPRYQVTQFGKPVTLSCSQTLNHNVMYWYQQKSSQAPKLLFHYYDKDFNNEADTPDNFQSRRPNTSFCFLDIRSPGLGDTAMYLCATSTGHNTRDTEAFFGQGTRLTVV.